The source of this TCR beta chain is a study of blood T cells in healthy people across ages. Note on this clonotype: The antigen remains undetermined.

A second about 7 to 12 cycle PCR used barcoded and J-beta primers. A single record per CDR3 protein comes from TCRdb applying MiXCR to the 5' RACE reads. The repertoire holds over 500,000 distinct CDR3 sequences, with over 40% as singletons. General study findings and limits: Roughly linearly, TCR beta diversity per million T cells fell as age increased. CMV infection status of these donors was not known.

V was clipped by 5 bases and J by 7 bases, with 9 bases between them. This CDR3 is built from 11 residues. In germline, CDR1 is DFQATT, CDR2 SNEGSKA (reference sequence). Sequencing was carried out using blood. The clonotype originates from an elderly woman in good health. The chain links TRBV20-1 to TRBJ1-5; D might be TRBD1 (5 bases). The CDR3 DNA follows: TGCAGTGCTCCCTGGGGCCAGCCCCAGCATTTT. Amino acids: CSAPWGQPQHF.